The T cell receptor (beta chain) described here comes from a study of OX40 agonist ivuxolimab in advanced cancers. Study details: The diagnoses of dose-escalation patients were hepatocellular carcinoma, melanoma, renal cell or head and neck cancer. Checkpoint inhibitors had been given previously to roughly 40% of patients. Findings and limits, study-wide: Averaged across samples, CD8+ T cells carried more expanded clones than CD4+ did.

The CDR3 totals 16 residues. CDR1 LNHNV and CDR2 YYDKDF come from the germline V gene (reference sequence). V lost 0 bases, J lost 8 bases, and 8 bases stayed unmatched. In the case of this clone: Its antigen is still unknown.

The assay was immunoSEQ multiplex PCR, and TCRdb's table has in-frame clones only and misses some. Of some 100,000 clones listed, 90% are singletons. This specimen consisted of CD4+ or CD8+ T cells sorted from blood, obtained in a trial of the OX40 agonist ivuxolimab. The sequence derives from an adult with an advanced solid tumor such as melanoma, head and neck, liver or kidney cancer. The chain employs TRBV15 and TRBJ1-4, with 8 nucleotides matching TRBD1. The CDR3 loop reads CATSRDYTGGREKLFF. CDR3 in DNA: TGTGCCACCAGCAGAGATTACACAGGGGGACGGGAAAAACTGTTTTTT.